The sequence of this T cell receptor (beta chain) was determined in a study of monozygotic twins with inflammatory bowel disease. TCRdb re-called the 5' RACE reads and catalogs CDR3 proteins one per entry, DNA excluded. The sample is made up of 88,000 or so distinct CDR3 sequences, and the top ten hold 7.4% of it. Germline values: CDR1 SEHNR, CDR2 FQNEAQ (reference sequence). The CDR3 is 15 amino acids. This chain connects TRBV7-9 to TRBJ1-4; TCRdb outputs TRBD1, but without DNA this stays unchecked. The clonotype comes from a human donor with ulcerative colitis or Crohn's disease, or a healthy co-twin of an affected twin (not recorded which). Sequenced material: blood. The CDR3 reads CASSNRDGSNEKLFF.